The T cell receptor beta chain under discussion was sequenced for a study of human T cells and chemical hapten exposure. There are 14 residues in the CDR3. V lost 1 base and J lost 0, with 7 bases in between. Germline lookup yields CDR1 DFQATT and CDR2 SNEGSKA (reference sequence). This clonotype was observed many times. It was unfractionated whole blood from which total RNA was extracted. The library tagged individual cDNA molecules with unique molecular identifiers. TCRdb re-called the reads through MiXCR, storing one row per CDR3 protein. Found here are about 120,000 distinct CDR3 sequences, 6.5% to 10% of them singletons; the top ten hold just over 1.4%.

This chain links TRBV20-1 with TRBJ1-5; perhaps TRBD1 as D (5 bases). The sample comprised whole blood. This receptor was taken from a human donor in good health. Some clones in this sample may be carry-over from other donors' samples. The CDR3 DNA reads TGCAGTGCTAGAGCGGGGGATAGCAATCAGCCCCAGCATTTT. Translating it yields CSARAGDSNQPQHF.